The T cell receptor beta chain under discussion was sequenced for a study of T cell changes during pregnancy in multiple sclerosis. The CDR3 length is 13 residues. The V end was cut by 0 bases, the J end by 14 bases, with 14 bases between. Germline loops: CDR1 SGHRS, CDR2 YFSETQ. Libraries were prepared by immunoSEQ multiplex PCR; TCRdb keeps only in-frame clonotypes and omits some of them. Among around 57,000 clones listed, around 90% were seen once. The starting material was peripheral blood, obtained in the second trimester of pregnancy. The sequence was collected from a female donor with multiple sclerosis, enrolled in a pregnancy study. The rearrangement uses TRBV5-1 and TRBJ1-4; D remains unclear. CDR3 region: CASSLAANLRLFF. In nucleotides, the CDR3 is TGCGCCAGCAGCTTGGCCGCGAACCTTCGTCTGTTTTTT.